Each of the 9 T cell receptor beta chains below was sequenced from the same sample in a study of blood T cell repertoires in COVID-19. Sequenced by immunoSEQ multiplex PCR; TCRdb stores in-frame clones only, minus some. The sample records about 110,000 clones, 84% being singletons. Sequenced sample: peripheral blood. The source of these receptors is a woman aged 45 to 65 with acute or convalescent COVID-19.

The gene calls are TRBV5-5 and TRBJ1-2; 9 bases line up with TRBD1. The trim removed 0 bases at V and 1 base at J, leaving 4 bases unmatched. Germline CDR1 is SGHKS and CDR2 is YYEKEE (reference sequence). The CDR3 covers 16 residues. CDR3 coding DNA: TGTGCCAGCAGCTTGGCACCGGGACAGGGTAACTATGGCTACACCTTC. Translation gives CASSLAPGQGNYGYTF.

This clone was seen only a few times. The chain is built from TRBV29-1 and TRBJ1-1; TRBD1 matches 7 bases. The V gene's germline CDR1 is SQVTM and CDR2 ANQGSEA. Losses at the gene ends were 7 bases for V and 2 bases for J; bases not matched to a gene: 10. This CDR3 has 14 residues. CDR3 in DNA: TGCAGCGCCGCCTCGACAGGGTTTAACACTGAAGCTTTCTTT. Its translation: CSAASTGFNTEAFF. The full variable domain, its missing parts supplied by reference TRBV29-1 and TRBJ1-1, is SAVISQKPSRDICQRGTSLTIQCQVDSQVTMMFWYRQQPGQSLTLIATANQGSEATYESGFVIDKFPISRPNLTFSTLTVSNMSPEDSSIYLCSAASTGFNTEAFFGQGTRLTVV.

The DNA of the CDR3 is TGTGCCAGCAGGAGAAGACAGGGGGACGTAGGCAAAAACATTCAGTACTTC. It encodes CASRRRQGDVGKNIQYF. The chain joins TRBV13 to TRBJ2-4; the match to TRBD1 covers 9 bases. CDR1 and CDR2 from the germline V gene are PRHDT and FYEKMQ (reference sequence). The V gene end was trimmed by 6 bases and the J gene end by 3 bases; junction bases not matched to a gene: 12. This CDR3 contains 17 residues.

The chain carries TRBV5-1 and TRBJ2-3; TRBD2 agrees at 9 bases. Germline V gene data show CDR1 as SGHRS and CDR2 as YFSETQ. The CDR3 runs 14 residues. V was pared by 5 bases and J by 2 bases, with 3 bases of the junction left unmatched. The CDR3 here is CASRASGATDTQYF. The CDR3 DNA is TGCGCCAGCAGGGCTAGCGGGGCCACAGATACGCAGTATTTT.

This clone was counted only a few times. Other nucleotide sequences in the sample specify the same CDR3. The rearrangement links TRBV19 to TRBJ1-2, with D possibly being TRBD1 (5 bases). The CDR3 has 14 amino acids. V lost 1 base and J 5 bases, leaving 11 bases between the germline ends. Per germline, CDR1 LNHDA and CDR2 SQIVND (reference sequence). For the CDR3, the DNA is TGTGCCAGTAGTATAGGCCCAGGGAATTATGGCTACACCTTC. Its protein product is CASSIGPGNYGYTF. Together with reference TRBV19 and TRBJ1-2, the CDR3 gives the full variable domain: DGGITQSPKYLFRKEGQNVTLSCEQNLNHDAMYWYRQDPGQGLRLIYYSQIVNDFQKGDIAEGYSVSREKKESFPLTVTSAQKNPTAFYLCASSIGPGNYGYTFGSGTRLTVV.

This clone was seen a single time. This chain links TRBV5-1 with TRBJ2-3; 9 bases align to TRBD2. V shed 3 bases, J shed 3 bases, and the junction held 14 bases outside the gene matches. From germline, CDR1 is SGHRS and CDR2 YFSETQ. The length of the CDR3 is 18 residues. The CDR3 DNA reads TGCGCCAGCAGCTCCGGGTTTCCTCGACTAGCGGCTACAGATACGCAGTATTTT. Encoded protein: CASSSGFPRLAATDTQYF.

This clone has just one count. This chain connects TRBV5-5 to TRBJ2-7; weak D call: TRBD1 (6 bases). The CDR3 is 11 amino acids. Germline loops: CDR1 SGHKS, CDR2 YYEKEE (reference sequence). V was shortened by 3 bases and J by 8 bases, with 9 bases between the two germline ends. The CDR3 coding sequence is TGTGCCAGCAGCTCGGGACAAAAGCAGTACTTC. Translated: CASSSGQKQYF.

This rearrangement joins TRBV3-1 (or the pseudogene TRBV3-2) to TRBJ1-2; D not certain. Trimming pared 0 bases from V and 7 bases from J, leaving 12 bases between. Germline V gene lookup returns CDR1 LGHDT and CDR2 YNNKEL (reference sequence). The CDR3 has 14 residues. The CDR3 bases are TGTGCCAGCAGCCAAGATGAACGGGTGGGTGGCTACACCTTC. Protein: CASSQDERVGGYTF.

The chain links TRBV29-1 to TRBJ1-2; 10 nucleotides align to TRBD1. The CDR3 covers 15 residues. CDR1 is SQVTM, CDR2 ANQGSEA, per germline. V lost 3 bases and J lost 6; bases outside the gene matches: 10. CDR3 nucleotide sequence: TGCAGCGTTGAGGGACTGGGACAGGGGAAGGATGGCTACACCTTC. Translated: CSVEGLGQGKDGYTF.